Presented here are 11 T cell receptor beta chains from one specimen sequenced in a study of post-analysis software for immune sequencing data (dated by TCRdb to between 2014 and 2017). Findings and caveats that apply to the study as a whole: Significantly higher frequencies in patients than in controls were found for five or six TRBV segments, including TRBV5-6, TRBV5-1 and TRBV20-1.

Library creation used PCR. The sequencing machine was an Illumina HiSeq 2500. To reduce PCR and sequencing biases, unique molecular identifiers were incorporated into the TCR beta cDNA libraries. The public reads were quality trimmed at Q25 with fastp and then assembled into clones with MiXCR by TCRdb, keeping productive beta chains. When rows share a CDR3 protein, they turn into one entry using the most common DNA and genes. The sample table contains approximately 770,000 distinct CDR3 sequences; only one count was recorded for 46% of them. Roughly 5% of the sample is held by the ten biggest clonotypes. These TCRs are of unknown antigen specificity. The sequencing input was blood. These receptors were collected from a girl aged 5 to 17 with multiple sclerosis.

This chain uses TRBV6-1 with TRBJ1-1; tentative D call: TRBD1 (5 bases). The ends were cut back, 0 bases at V and 5 bases at J, with 10 bases in the middle. CDR1 is MNHNS and CDR2 is SASEGT in the germline V gene. The CDR3 runs 14 residues. In DNA form, the CDR3 reads TGTGCCAGCAGTGAAGCCCGGGGGGGGACTGAAGCTTTCTTT. Protein sequence: CASSEARGGTEAFF.

A single count supports this clonotype. Compared with germline, one end of the junction differs, possibly owing to a read error. The chain joins TRBV9 to TRBJ2-2; 10 bases are shared with TRBD2. Germline V gene lookup returns CDR1 SGDLS and CDR2 YYNGEE. The CDR3 runs to 15 residues. The CDR3 loop is CACSRTSGNTGELFF. CDR3 coding DNA: TGTGCCTGCAGCCGGACTAGCGGGAACACCGGGGAGCTGTTTTTT.

Only a few counts were recorded for this clonotype. This chain joins TRBV20-1 and TRBJ2-1; 11 nucleotides align to TRBD2. Trimming took 5 bases from V and 7 from J; bases not matched to a gene: 4. This CDR3 contains 13 residues. CDR1 is DFQATT, CDR2 SNEGSKA, per germline (reference sequence). CDR3 bases: TGCAGTGCTTTAGCGGGAGGGGGTAATGAGCAGTTCTTC. This sequence encodes CSALAGGGNEQFF.

CDR3 coding DNA: TGTGCCAGCAGGACTAGCGGGACCCAAGAGACCCAGTACTTC. Translation gives CASRTSGTQETQYF. The chain uses TRBV6-2 or TRBV6-3 and TRBJ2-5; 11 bases map to TRBD2. This CDR3 is 14 amino acids long. V gave up 6 bases and J gave up 1 base; unmatched junction bases: 1. The germline gives CDR1 MNHEY, CDR2 SVGEGT.

In its sample, this clonotype was seen a few times. The chain combines TRBV15 with TRBJ1-1, with a tentative D call TRBD1 (5 bases). V lost 3 bases to trimming and J lost 3 bases, with 17 bases between them. Germline CDR1 is LNHNV and CDR2 is YYDKDF (reference sequence). This CDR3 is built from 16 residues. The CDR3 sequence: CATSRASLGEDTEAFF. The DNA of the CDR3 is TGTGCCACCAGCAGGGCTTCCCTGGGGGAGGACACTGAAGCTTTCTTT. Full variable domain (remainder filled in from reference TRBV15 and TRBJ1-1): DAMVIQNPRYQVTQFGKPVTLSCSQTLNHNVMYWYQQKSSQAPKLLFHYYDKDFNNEADTPDNFQSRRPNTSFCFLDIRSPGLGDTAMYLCATSRASLGEDTEAFFGQGTRLTVV.

This chain joins TRBV20-1 and TRBJ2-2, with 8 nucleotides matching TRBD1. J lost 6 bases, V lost 6 bases, and 9 bases had no gene match. The CDR3 loop spans 14 amino acids. Germline-derived CDR1 and CDR2 are DFQATT and SNEGSKA (reference sequence). DNA of the CDR3: TGCAGTGCCCAAAGGACAGGGCGAGCCGGGGAGCTGTTTTTT. Translation gives CSAQRTGRAGELFF.

CDR3 DNA: TGTGCCAGCAGCTTAGGGTTTGCCGATTCACCCCTCCACTTT. Protein: CASSLGFADSPLHF. The chain joins TRBV7-9 to TRBJ1-6; D remains ambiguous. The CDR3 length is 14 residues. CDR1 is SEHNR and CDR2 is FQNEAQ in the germline V gene (reference sequence). Trimming cost V 1 base and J 8 bases, with 9 bases left between them.

The chain carries TRBV20-1 and TRBJ2-1, with 7 bases lining up with TRBD2. CDR1 and CDR2 from the germline V gene are DFQATT and SNEGSKA (reference sequence). With V trimmed by 2 bases and J by 5 bases, 15 bases remained unmatched. This CDR3 comprises 17 residues. CDR3 DNA sequence: TGCAGTGCTAGACTCTGGGTAAGGGAGGGCCTGGACAATGAGCAGTTCTTC. Its protein is CSARLWVREGLDNEQFF.

The rearrangement joins TRBV20-1 to TRBJ2-5; 12 positions match TRBD2. Per the germline V gene, CDR1 is DFQATT and CDR2 is SNEGSKA (reference sequence). The CDR3 has 17 amino acids. V dropped 3 bases and J dropped 1; count of bases not matched to a gene: 9. In nucleotides, the CDR3 is TGCAGTGCTAGCACCCTAGCGGGAGGGCCCCCCCAAGAGACCCAGTACTTC. Translation gives CSASTLAGGPPQETQYF.

As concerns this clonotype: Given the absence of the conserved phenylalanine or tryptophan at the CDR3 end, a read error is likely. The chain links TRBV12-3 or TRBV12-4 to TRBJ2-4; D remains ambiguous. Trimming removed 4 bases from V and 3 bases from J, with 16 bases in between. The CDR3 is 16 residues long. CDR3 sequence: CASSSRTGIDKNIQYC. In DNA form, the CDR3 reads TGTGCCAGCAGTTCACGGACCGGAATCGACAAAAACATTCAGTACTGC.

This clonotype was counted between two and nine times. This rearrangement joins TRBV4-2 to TRBJ1-6; D is possibly TRBD1 (5 bases). The CDR3 totals 16 residues. Trimming left V 0 bases short and J 7 bases short, with 13 bases between. Germline CDR1 LGHNA, CDR2 YNFKEQ. CDR3 amino acids: CASSQDRQGGNSPLHF. CDR3 nucleotides: TGTGCCAGCAGCCAAGATCGGCAGGGTGGGAATTCACCCCTCCACTTT.